This TCR beta chain was documented in a study of cytotoxic CD8 clonotypes in ibrutinib-treated CLL. Study-level background: For this cohort, patients were about a dozen relapsed/refractory and about 14 treatment-naive, while 17 were IGHV unmutated.

Data came from immunoSEQ multiplex PCR; TCRdb stores just in-frame clones and leaves some out. Of 25,000 to 30,000 clones in the sample, less than 75% were seen once. V was clipped by 4 bases and J by 11 bases, with 13 bases between them. The CDR3 has 13 amino acids. Germline values: CDR1 SGHRS, CDR2 YFSETQ. This clone was detected once. The sequence came from a human donor with chronic lymphocytic leukemia. This specimen was PBMCs, taken before ibrutinib treatment. The chain is built from TRBV5-1 and TRBJ1-6; D not resolved. The CDR3 spells CASSGADGAPLHF. The CDR3 DNA reads as TGCGCCAGCAGCGGAGCGGACGGGGCACCCCTCCACTTT.